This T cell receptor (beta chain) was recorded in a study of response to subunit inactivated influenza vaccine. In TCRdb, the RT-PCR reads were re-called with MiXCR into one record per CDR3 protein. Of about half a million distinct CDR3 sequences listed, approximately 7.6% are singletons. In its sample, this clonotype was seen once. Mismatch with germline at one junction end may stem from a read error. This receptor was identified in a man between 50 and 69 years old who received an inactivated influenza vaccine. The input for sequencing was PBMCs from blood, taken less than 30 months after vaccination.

DNA for the CDR3: TGCGCCTGCAGCCGACAGACGTCGAACACTGAAGCTTTCTTT. Amino acids: CACSRQTSNTEAFF. The chain couples TRBV5-1 to TRBJ1-1, with D maybe TRBD1 (5 bases). Germline CDR1 is SGHRS and CDR2 is YFSETQ. The CDR3 consists of 14 residues.